One T cell receptor (beta chain) is described in this entry. What it binds is unknown. The data were taken from a study of cytomegalovirus exposure and HLA in healthy donors. CDR1 and CDR2 from the germline V gene are SGHDT and YYEEEE. Trimming removed 4 bases from V and 0 bases from J; junction bases left unmatched: 1. CDR3 length equals 14 residues. PCR was performed using 60 Vbeta and 13 Jbeta primers. TCRdb keeps only in-frame clones here, not all; method: immunoSEQ multiplex PCR. The table shows about 160,000 clones, with 60% to 80% occurring only once. Study-wide results and caveats: In vitro data verified three CMV-associated chains as specific for CMV antigens. CMV serostatus stood as the only immune exposure information on hand. Common viral pathogens (according to a later analysis) appeared linked to several of the most significant clusters.

The TCR comes from a woman aged 45-60 years in good health and CMV-seropositive. Sample: PBMCs. The chain combines TRBV5-6 with TRBJ1-5; TRBD1 matches 7 bases. The CDR3 DNA reads as TGTGCCAGCAGCCGGGACAGTAGCAATCAGCCCCAGCATTTT. Translating it yields CASSRDSSNQPQHF.